The clone carrying this TCR beta chain turned up a few times. What it recognizes is unknown. Because it lacks the conserved phenylalanine or tryptophan at the end, this CDR3 is likely a read error. RNA transcripts were the template for amplifying TCR beta CDR3 regions. Using the HTBI primer set, a first-round RT-PCR was run on the TCR CDR3. Each CDR3 protein is one row after TCRdb ran MiXCR on the multiplex PCR reads. The sample has around 250,000 distinct CDR3 sequences; roughly 15% are singletons. The data derive from a study of T cells in Graves' hyperthyroidism and ophthalmopathy. The study, taken as a whole, reports: Stable hyperthyroidism was told apart from ophthalmopathy by a model built on 13 V-J features.

The source material was blood. The TCR was taken from a woman between 40 and 50 years old with Graves' hyperthyroidism that later progressed to Graves' ophthalmopathy.

CDR3 DNA: TGTGCCAGCTCACGGACGAACACCGGGGAGCTGTTTTCT. It encodes CASSRTNTGELFS. The V call is TRBV18, the J call TRBJ2-2; D unclear. CDR1 KGHSH and CDR2 LQKENI come from the germline V gene. The V gene lost 4 bases and the J gene lost 0 bases, with 3 bases spanning the gap. CDR3 length: 13 residues.